This paragraph covers one T cell receptor beta chain sequence. As yet, its antigen is unknown. These data belong to a study of T-cell memory formation after mild COVID-19. TCRdb re-called the 5' RACE reads through MiXCR, storing one row per CDR3 protein. The data hold 210,000 or so distinct CDR3 sequences, with about a sixth observed a single time. Study findings and constraints: Of the contracting clones, CD4+ ones lay mainly in CM and EM, and CD8+ ones in EMRA.

Per the germline V gene, CDR1 is KGHDR and CDR2 is SFDVKD. With V trimmed by 5 bases and J by 1 base, 5 bases remained unmatched. The CDR3 spans 15 residues. The specimen was PBMCs or a T cell subset sorted from them (not recorded which). This receptor was identified in an adult woman who had mild COVID-19 (a few samples of this study predate the infection). Cell type and time point are not known. The chain couples TRBV24-1 to TRBJ2-3; the match to TRBD1 covers 7 bases. Written as DNA, the CDR3 is TGTGCCACCAGTGCCAGGACAGGACGCACAGATACGCAGTATTTT. Amino acid sequence: CATSARTGRTDTQYF.